Below, 27 T cell receptor beta chains from the same sample are listed, as sequenced in a study of post-analysis software for immune sequencing data. Study results and limitations: Controls showed lower frequencies than patients for four to six TRBV segments, and TRBV5-6, TRBV5-1 and TRBV20-1 were among these.

Tagging with unique molecular identifiers was a feature of the TCR beta cDNA libraries. TCRdb fed the PCR reads into MiXCR, producing one record per CDR3 protein. The sample has about half a million distinct CDR3 sequences, roughly 45% seen once. Antigen specificity for these receptors is unknown. Material for sequencing was blood. The receptors were gathered from a girl aged 5 to 17 with multiple sclerosis.

The rearrangement uses TRBV7-2 and TRBJ2-3; 14 bases fit TRBD2. Germline-derived CDR1 and CDR2 are SGHTA and FQGNSA. The length of the CDR3 is 17 residues. The trim removed 6 bases at V and 6 bases at J, leaving 11 bases unmatched. CDR3 amino acids: CASSDDLGLAGVDTQYF. In DNA form, the CDR3 reads TGTGCCAGCAGTGACGACCTGGGACTAGCGGGAGTGGATACGCAGTATTTT.

The chain recombines TRBV28 with TRBJ1-2, with TRBD1 matching 8 bases. Unmatched junction bases numbered 11, after V lost 5 bases and J lost 0 bases. Germline loops: CDR1 MDHEN, CDR2 SYDVKM. The CDR3 spans 17 residues. This CDR3 reads CASSPRQGPMTNYGYTF. For the CDR3, the DNA is TGTGCCAGCAGTCCCAGACAGGGGCCGATGACTAACTATGGCTACACCTTC.

The chain joins TRBV20-1 to TRBJ2-4, with a tentative D call TRBD1 (6 bases). Germline lookup yields CDR1 DFQATT and CDR2 SNEGSKA (reference sequence). The CDR3 totals 15 residues. The V and J ends lost 6 bases and 11 bases respectively, with 26 bases between them. The CDR3 is CSAKRLEGRGNFQYF. In DNA form, the CDR3 reads TGCAGTGCAAAACGCTTAGAGGGTAGGGGGAACTTTCAGTACTTC.

This clonotype was seen a handful of times. This sequence joins TRBV10-3 and TRBJ2-3; 8 nucleotides agree with TRBD1. The V gene's germline CDR1 is ENHRY and CDR2 SYGVKD. This CDR3 has 18 residues. The V segment lost 0 bases and the J segment 2 bases; nucleotides outside the gene matches: 10. In nucleotides, the CDR3 is TGTGCCATCAGTGAGTCGGGGGGACAGGACGGCTTCACAGATACGCAGTATTTT. As protein: CAISESGGQDGFTDTQYF.

The V gene is TRBV27, the J gene TRBJ2-5; possible D gene TRBD2, 6 bases. Looked up from germline, CDR1 is MNHEY and CDR2 is SMNVEV (reference sequence). The V and J ends lost 5 bases and 1 base respectively, with 17 bases between them. The CDR3 loop spans 16 amino acids. The CDR3 region has the DNA TGTGCCAGCAGTCCGCCCTATAGCGGAGCCCAAGAGACCCAGTACTTC. Residues: CASSPPYSGAQETQYF.

A few counts support this clonotype. This chain connects TRBV20-1 to TRBJ2-3; TRBD2 aligns across 11 bases. Germline V gives CDR1 DFQATT, CDR2 SNEGSKA (reference sequence). V shed 3 bases and J 1 base; nucleotides not matched to a gene: 9. This CDR3 is built from 17 residues. CDR3 sequence (DNA): TGCAGTGCTAGGGTAGCGGGAGGGCCTCGTGGCACAGATACGCAGTATTTT. It translates to CSARVAGGPRGTDTQYF.

This clonotype was detected only once. The chain couples TRBV10-3 to TRBJ2-7, with a tentative D call TRBD1 (5 bases). The J call may be incorrect, as the DNA end agrees better with TRBJ2-5. Per the germline V gene, CDR1 is ENHRY and CDR2 is SYGVKD. The CDR3 loop spans 15 amino acids. Written as DNA, the CDR3 is TGTGCCATCAGTGCCGCAGGGAAGGGGCAAGAGACCCAGTACTTC. Protein product: CAISAAGKGQETQYF.

The rearrangement uses TRBV4-1 and TRBJ2-5; tentatively, D is TRBD1 (6 bases). CDR1 is MGHRA, CDR2 YSYEKL, per germline. The CDR3 covers 15 residues. Trimming removed 6 bases at V and 3 bases at J, with 17 bases between. CDR3 nucleotides: TGCGCCAGCAGACTGTCAGGGGCGATGAAAGAGACCCAGTACTTC. This codes for CASRLSGAMKETQYF.

This rearrangement joins TRBV4-3 to TRBJ2-1; 12 nucleotides line up with TRBD1. The CDR3 extends over 18 amino acids. V dropped 1 base and J dropped 7; count of bases not matched to a gene: 11. The germline gives CDR1 LGHNA, CDR2 YSLEER. This CDR3 is CASSQVGTGGFVKNEQFF. In nucleotides, the CDR3 is TGCGCCAGCAGCCAAGTCGGGACAGGGGGCTTCGTTAAAAATGAGCAGTTCTTC.

Remarks on this clonotype: At one of its ends the junction is not consistent with the germline gene, which may arise from a read error. The chain combines TRBV4-2 with TRBJ2-7; D gene unclear. Germline V gene lookup returns CDR1 LGHNA and CDR2 YNFKEQ. The CDR3 runs 15 residues. CDR3 bases: TGTGACAGCAGCCAAGAAGACTGGGATTCGTACGAGCAGTACTTC. This gives the protein CDSSQEDWDSYEQYF.

The chain joins TRBV6-2 or TRBV6-3 to TRBJ2-5, with TRBD1 identical over 7 bases. Per germline, CDR1 MNHEY and CDR2 SVGEGT. This CDR3 region has 14 residues. Trimming removed 7 bases from V and 2 bases from J; junction bases left unmatched: 7. CDR3 nucleotide sequence: TGTGCCAGCACTGTGACAGGGCTTCAAGAGACCCAGTACTTC. This encodes CASTVTGLQETQYF.

The chain carries TRBV28 and TRBJ2-1; 8 nucleotides align to TRBD2. The length of the CDR3 is 16 residues. Germline-derived CDR1 and CDR2 are MDHEN and SYDVKM. Trimming took 2 bases from V and 1 from J; bases not matched to a gene: 4. For the CDR3, the DNA is TGTGCCAGCAGTTTAACCAGCGGGAGATCCTACAATGAGCAGTTCTTC. Translated, it gives CASSLTSGRSYNEQFF.

The chain links TRBV4-1 to TRBJ1-1; 11 bases are shared with TRBD1. From germline, CDR1 is MGHRA and CDR2 YSYEKL. This CDR3 region has 15 residues. V shed 3 bases and J 5 bases; nucleotides not matched to a gene: 5. CDR3 amino acids: CASSQQGQGATEAFF. CDR3 in DNA: TGCGCCAGCAGCCAGCAAGGACAGGGGGCAACTGAAGCTTTCTTT.

This clonotype has a handful of counts. V usage is TRBV29-1 and J usage is TRBJ2-7, with D tentatively TRBD1 or TRBD2 (5 bases each). Deletions cut 5 bases from V and 6 bases from J, with 20 bases between. The length of the CDR3 is 14 residues. In germline, CDR1 is SQVTM, CDR2 ANQGSEA. This chain's CDR3 is CSVSRDPGFGEQYF. DNA of the CDR3: TGCAGCGTTTCTCGGGACCCCGGCTTTGGCGAGCAGTACTTC.

The chain is built from TRBV5-1 and TRBJ2-4; maybe TRBD1 (6 bases). The tail of the sequence fits TRBJ2-7 better, so the J call may be wrong. CDR3 length: 15 residues. Germline V gene sequence: CDR1 SGHRS, CDR2 YFSETQ. The CDR3 bases are TGCGCCAGCAGCCGGACAGACTGGGGCTCCTACGAGCAGTACTTC. Protein: CASSRTDWGSYEQYF.

Comment on this clonotype: The junction shows a germline mismatch at one end, possibly a read error. Written as DNA, the CDR3 is TGTGCCAGTAGTTACCAGGGGGGCAGGGTAGGCCCATACGAGCAGTACTTC. As protein: CASSYQGGRVGPYEQYF. The chain uses TRBV6-5 and TRBJ2-4; a weak D match, TRBD1 (7 bases). Near its end, the DNA agrees better with TRBJ2-7, so the J call may be wrong. Germline V lookup: CDR1 MNHEY, CDR2 SVGAGI. The CDR3 runs to 17 residues.

V is TRBV29-1 and J is TRBJ1-2; 8 bases agree with TRBD1. This CDR3 is 14 amino acids long. Germline CDR1 is SQVTM and CDR2 is ANQGSEA. V dropped 2 bases and J dropped 4; count of bases not matched to a gene: 6. DNA for the CDR3: TGCAGCGTTGAAAAGGGCAGGGGGCGCTATGGCTACACCTTC. Encoded protein: CSVEKGRGRYGYTF.

J is TRBJ1-2 and V is TRBV5-6; 7 bases fit TRBD1. The trim removed 4 bases at V and 0 bases at J, leaving 3 bases unmatched. The CDR3 runs 14 residues. CDR1 is SGHDT, CDR2 YYEEEE, per germline. As DNA, the CDR3 is TGTGCCAGCAGCCAAGGACAGGCTAACTATGGCTACACCTTC. Translated: CASSQGQANYGYTF.

The genes are TRBV2 and TRBJ2-1; D perhaps matches TRBD1 (6 bases). CDR3 length equals 16 residues. Germline loops: CDR1 SNHLY, CDR2 FYNNEI. Trimming cost V 3 bases and J 0 bases, with 12 bases left between them. In DNA, the CDR3 is TGTGCCAGCAGTGATAGGGGGATAAACTCCTACAATGAGCAGTTCTTC. It codes for CASSDRGINSYNEQFF.

The chain couples TRBV4-2 to TRBJ1-5; D remains ambiguous. Trimming stripped 1 base from V and 3 bases from J, with 10 bases between. Germline V gives CDR1 LGHNA, CDR2 YNFKEQ. The CDR3 sequence is 15 residues long. The CDR3 coding sequence is TGTGCCAGCAGCCAAGGTACGAGTTACAATCAGCCCCAGCATTTT. Residues: CASSQGTSYNQPQHF.

In the case of this clonotype: A much larger clone lies a single base off, so this may be a read error. The chain has TRBV6-5 and TRBJ2-4, with a tentative D call TRBD1 (5 bases). The DNA end favors TRBJ2-7, so the J call may be wrong. The CDR3 is 13 residues long. Germline values: CDR1 MNHEY, CDR2 SVGAGI. The CDR3 sequence: CAGSYRSFYEQYF. The CDR3 DNA follows: TGTGCCGGCAGTTACAGGTCGTTCTACGAGCAGTACTTC.

V gene TRBV29-1 combines with J gene TRBJ2-2; 8 bases fit TRBD2. This CDR3 is built from 15 residues. The ends lost 6 bases at V and 2 bases at J; junction bases unmatched: 8. CDR1 SQVTM and CDR2 ANQGSEA come from the germline V gene. The CDR3 region is CSVGRTSLNTGELFF. The CDR3 bases are TGCAGCGTCGGCCGGACTAGCCTAAACACCGGGGAGCTGTTTTTT.

A few counts support this clonotype. The chain links TRBV6-5 to TRBJ2-1; TRBD2 matches at 7 bases. Germline V gene lookup returns CDR1 MNHEY and CDR2 SVGAGI. Trimming removed 5 bases from V and 9 bases from J; junction bases left unmatched: 7. CDR3 length equals 13 residues. This CDR3 reads CASSPTSGIEQFF. CDR3 coding DNA: TGTGCCAGCAGTCCCACAAGCGGGATTGAGCAGTTCTTC.

This rearrangement joins TRBV5-1 to TRBJ2-2, with 8 bases lining up with TRBD2. V dropped 3 bases and J dropped 3; count of bases not matched to a gene: 10. Germline loops: CDR1 SGHRS, CDR2 YFSETQ. This CDR3 spans 17 amino acids. The CDR3 here is CASSYRSGRVDTGELFF. As DNA, the CDR3 is TGCGCCAGCAGCTATCGGAGCGGGAGAGTCGACACCGGGGAGCTGTTTTTT.

This chain joins TRBV6-5 and TRBJ2-1; 7 bases agree with TRBD2. The J call may be incorrect, as the DNA end agrees better with TRBJ2-7. Germline V gene sequence: CDR1 MNHEY, CDR2 SVGAGI. The CDR3 covers 17 residues. The CDR3: CASSYALAESSYNEQYF. The CDR3, as DNA: TGTGCCAGCAGTTACGCCCTAGCGGAAAGCTCCTACAATGAGCAGTACTTC.

The chain couples TRBV5-1 to TRBJ2-5; a possible D gene is TRBD1 (5 bases). Germline-derived CDR1 and CDR2 are SGHRS and YFSETQ. With 3 bases removed from V and 1 base from J, the gap between germline ends came to 10 bases. CDR3 length: 14 amino acids. CDR3 residues: CASSSTDPQETQYF. Here the CDR3 DNA reads TGCGCCAGCAGCTCGACAGACCCCCAAGAGACCCAGTACTTC.

A remark on this clonotype: One end of the junction does not line up with germline, which may come from a read error. The V gene is TRBV4-2, the J gene TRBJ2-1; no clear D gene. This CDR3 contains 12 residues. Germline V CDR1 and CDR2: LGHNA, YNFKEQ. CDR3 region: CTSSQVGDEQFF. In DNA form, the CDR3 reads TGTACCAGCAGCCAAGTAGGAGATGAGCAGTTCTTC.